A single sample gave rise to the 19 T cell receptor beta chains below, sequenced in a study of T cells after posttransplantation cyclophosphamide. The repertoire was sequenced with immunoSEQ multiplex PCR; TCRdb's copy has only in-frame clones and lacks some. The data list approximately 40,000 clones, none observed once; 2% to 3% falls to the top ten. Material for sequencing was PBMCs. The receptors here all came from a man aged 35-49 years in good health, CMV-negative, and a related stem cell transplant donor.

In its sample, this clone was seen many times. The chain couples TRBV19 to TRBJ2-1; 7 nucleotides align to TRBD1. This CDR3 comprises 13 residues. With V trimmed by 5 bases and J by 7 bases, 5 bases remained unmatched. Germline CDR1 and CDR2: LNHDA and SQIVND (reference sequence). The CDR3 nucleotides read TGTGCCAGTAGTGTTACAGGGGCGAATGAGCAGTTCTTC. Translated, it gives CASSVTGANEQFF.

This clone was counted at least ten times. CDR3 region: CASSAQGSGNTIYF. CDR3 in DNA: TGTGCCAGCAGTGCCCAGGGGTCTGGAAACACCATATATTTT. V and J are TRBV6-5 and TRBJ1-3; tentative D call: TRBD1 (6 bases). The CDR3 contains 14 residues. Germline-derived CDR1 and CDR2 are MNHEY and SVGAGI. Trimming removed 5 bases at V and 1 base at J, with 9 bases between.

Note on this clone: A read error is possible here, since a much larger clone lies one base away. CDR3 amino acids: CASSLLAGAGSEAQYF. In DNA form, the CDR3 reads TGTGCCAGCAGCTTGCTAGCGGGTGCTGGGTCAGAGGCCCAGTACTTC. The chain recombines TRBV5-5 with TRBJ2-5; the match to TRBD2 covers 8 bases. CDR1 is SGHKS, CDR2 YYEKEE, per germline (reference sequence). CDR3 length: 16 residues.

This clone was counted at least ten times. The V and J genes are TRBV27 and TRBJ1-5; 7 nucleotides match TRBD1. Germline-derived CDR1 and CDR2 are MNHEY and SMNVEV (reference sequence). V shed 2 bases and J 0 bases; nucleotides not matched to a gene: 10. The CDR3 contains 18 residues. Here the CDR3 reads CASSLRATGVYSNQPQHF. CDR3 nucleotides: TGTGCCAGCAGTTTAAGGGCCACAGGGGTCTATAGCAATCAGCCCCAGCATTTT.

This clone has a count of ten or more. This chain connects TRBV4-2 to TRBJ1-1, with TRBD1 matching 8 bases. The trim removed 4 bases at V and 4 bases at J, leaving 14 bases unmatched. The CDR3 runs to 17 residues. From germline, CDR1 is LGHNA and CDR2 YNFKEQ. CDR3 in amino acids: CASSLSSTGATVTEAFF. The CDR3 region has the DNA TGTGCCAGCAGCCTATCGTCGACAGGGGCGACGGTCACTGAAGCTTTCTTT.

This clone occurred many times. This chain connects TRBV5-1 to TRBJ2-3, with TRBD2 as a possible D gene (5 bases). The V and J ends lost 5 bases and 0 bases respectively, with 13 bases between them. CDR3 size: 15 residues. Germline V lookup: CDR1 SGHRS, CDR2 YFSETQ. The CDR3 reads CASSYQRHSTDTQYF. For the CDR3, the DNA is TGCGCCAGCAGTTACCAGCGGCATAGCACAGATACGCAGTATTTT.

This clone was recorded many times. The CDR3 is CASSDVQGQGAWGGHEQYF. The CDR3, as DNA: TGTGCCAGCAGTGATGTGCAAGGACAGGGGGCCTGGGGAGGCCACGAGCAGTACTTC. The V call is TRBV2, the J call TRBJ2-7; 11 nucleotides align to TRBD1. This CDR3 comprises 19 residues. V dropped 3 bases and J dropped 5; count of bases not matched to a gene: 18. CDR1 is SNHLY and CDR2 is FYNNEI in the germline V gene.

This clone was seen a handful of times. The chain employs TRBV9 and TRBJ2-3, with no clear D. Trimming shortened V by 0 bases and J by 4 bases, and 12 bases separated the two germline ends. The CDR3 is made up of 15 amino acids. Germline V gene lookup returns CDR1 SGDLS and CDR2 YYNGEE. CDR3: CASSVGNLGADTQYF. CDR3 nucleotide sequence: TGTGCCAGCAGCGTAGGTAACCTAGGCGCAGATACGCAGTATTTT. Full variable domain (rest looked up from reference TRBV9 and TRBJ2-3): DSGVTQTPKHLITATGQRVTLRCSPRSGDLSVYWYQQSLDQGLQFLIQYYNGEERAKGNILERFSAQQFPDLHSELNLSSLELGDSALYFCASSVGNLGADTQYFGPGTRLTVL.

This clone has more than one count but fewer than ten. The rearrangement links TRBV2 to TRBJ2-3; TRBD2 matches 9 bases. V shed 8 bases and J 2 bases; nucleotides not matched to a gene: 5. The germline CDR1 and CDR2 sequences are SNHLY and FYNNEI. The CDR3 consists of 14 residues. CDR3 loop: CASSAGGPTDTQYF. The CDR3 bases are TGTGCCAGCTCGGCGGGGGGGCCCACAGATACGCAGTATTTT. Complete variable domain (other parts from reference TRBV2 and TRBJ2-3): EPEVTQTPSHQVTQMGQEVILRCVPISNHLYFYWYRQILGQKVEFLVSFYNNEISEKSEIFDDQFSVERPDGSNFTLKIRSTKLEDSAMYFCASSAGGPTDTQYFGPGTRLTVL.

This clone has ten or more counts. This chain joins TRBV14 and TRBJ1-6, with 7 bases fitting TRBD1. Germline loops: CDR1 SGHDN, CDR2 FVKESK. The CDR3 length is 21 residues. The V and J ends lost 1 base and 2 bases, in that order; junction bases with no gene match: 17. For the CDR3, the DNA is TGTGCCAGCAGCCAAGTGAGGAGCCAACCGGGACAGAAAGCCTATAATTCACCCCTCCACTTT. Its protein product is CASSQVRSQPGQKAYNSPLHF.

This sequence joins TRBV7-2 and TRBJ1-2; 7 bases align to TRBD1. Germline-derived CDR1 and CDR2 are SGHTA and FQGNSA. This CDR3 is built from 15 residues. With 2 bases clipped from V and 5 bases from J, the junction kept 8 bases outside the gene matches. This CDR3 is CASSLLQGLGYGYTF. CDR3 sequence (DNA): TGTGCCAGCAGCTTACTACAGGGGCTTGGGTATGGCTACACCTTC.

This clone was seen at least ten times. The chain is built from TRBV27 and TRBJ1-5; 11 nucleotides line up with TRBD1. V lost 6 bases and J lost 4; bases outside the gene matches: 11. CDR1 is MNHEY and CDR2 is SMNVEV in the germline V gene (reference sequence). The CDR3 covers 17 residues. For the CDR3, the DNA is TGTGCCAGCAGGACCGCCCTCGGGACAGGGGGTAATCAGCCCCAGCATTTT. Encoded protein: CASRTALGTGGNQPQHF.

This clone was detected ten times or more. The CDR3 region is CASSPGQGLPYGYTF. CDR3 nucleotide sequence: TGTGCCAGCAGCCCGGGACAGGGGTTGCCTTATGGCTACACCTTC. V usage is TRBV4-2 and J usage is TRBJ1-2; 10 bases are shared with TRBD1. Germline CDR1 is LGHNA and CDR2 is YNFKEQ. The V gene end was trimmed by 4 bases and the J gene end by 5 bases; junction bases not matched to a gene: 7. The CDR3 has 15 residues.

This clone was seen ten or more times. The chain is built from TRBV6-1 and TRBJ2-3; 8 positions match TRBD1. CDR3 length: 14 residues. V lost 3 bases to trimming and J lost 5 bases; unmatched junction nucleotides: 4. Germline assignment: CDR1 MNHNS and CDR2 SASEGT. The CDR3 region has the DNA TGTGCCAGCAGTGAGACAGGGGCGGTAGATACGCAGTATTTT. Its protein is CASSETGAVDTQYF.

Judged by abundance, this clone is large. The rearrangement joins TRBV10-3 to TRBJ1-4; D remains unclear. The CDR3 spans 15 residues. With 10 bases removed from V and 8 bases from J, the gap between germline ends came to 23 bases. Germline lookup yields CDR1 ENHRY and CDR2 SYGVKD. The CDR3 sequence: CATALVGLEGEKLFF. CDR3 sequence (DNA): TGTGCCACCGCCCTGGTTGGATTGGAGGGAGAAAAACTGTTTTTT.

This clone was counted many times. The chain has TRBV18 and TRBJ1-2; D is unclear. With 2 bases removed from V and 8 bases from J, the gap between germline ends came to 12 bases. The CDR3 is 13 amino acids. Looked up from germline, CDR1 is KGHSH and CDR2 is LQKENI. As DNA, the CDR3 is TGTGCCAGCTCACCAGTCAAGGCGGAGGGCTACACCTTC. As protein: CASSPVKAEGYTF.

This clone came up many times. J is TRBJ1-5 and V is TRBV6-1; 9 bases match TRBD1. V shed 2 bases, J shed 1 base, and the junction held 3 bases outside the gene matches. The length of the CDR3 is 16 residues. CDR1 is MNHNS and CDR2 is SASEGT in the germline V gene. The CDR3 spells CASSERGQGSNQPQHF. The CDR3 DNA sequence: TGTGCCAGCAGTGAAAGGGGACAGGGAAGCAATCAGCCCCAGCATTTT.

This clone was recorded at least ten times. The chain links TRBV10-3 to TRBJ2-2; 7 bases map to TRBD2. Per the germline V gene, CDR1 is ENHRY and CDR2 is SYGVKD. The junction had 8 bases not matched to a gene; V was cut back by 1 base and J by 3 bases. This CDR3 region has 17 residues. CDR3 coding DNA: TGTGCCATCAGTGAGTTCACGGGAGGCCCTTACACCGGGGAGCTGTTTTTT. Its translation: CAISEFTGGPYTGELFF.

This rearrangement joins TRBV10-2 to TRBJ2-5; the D gene is possibly TRBD1 (5 bases). Gene TRBJ2-7 matches the end of the DNA better, so the J call may be wrong. This CDR3 spans 11 amino acids. Germline lookup yields CDR1 WSHSY and CDR2 SAAADI. CDR3 sequence: CASTGFYEQYF. For the CDR3, the DNA is TGCGCCAGCACAGGGTTTTACGAGCAGTACTTC.